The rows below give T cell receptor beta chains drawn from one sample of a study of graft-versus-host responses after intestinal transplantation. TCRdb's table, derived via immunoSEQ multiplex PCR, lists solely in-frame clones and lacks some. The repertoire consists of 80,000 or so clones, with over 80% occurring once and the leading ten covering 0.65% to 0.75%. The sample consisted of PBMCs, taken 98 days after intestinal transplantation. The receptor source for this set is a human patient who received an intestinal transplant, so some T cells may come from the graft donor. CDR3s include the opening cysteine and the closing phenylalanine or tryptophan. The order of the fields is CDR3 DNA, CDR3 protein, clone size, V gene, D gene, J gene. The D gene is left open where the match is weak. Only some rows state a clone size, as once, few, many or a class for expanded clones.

DNA: TGTGCCAGCCGTTTCGTCGAGGGGAACACTGAAGCTTTCTTT
CDR3: CASRFVEGNTEAFF
size: few
V: TRBV2
D: -
J: TRBJ1-1

DNA: TGTGCTAGTGGTTCGCCCCTCGATTCGACCGGACAGGAAAGCTCCTACGAGCAGTACTTC
CDR3: CASGSPLDSTGQESSYEQYF
size: -
V: TRBV12-5
D: TRBD1
J: TRBJ2-7

DNA: TGCGCCAGCAGGGCCGACAGGGGGCAGGGAGAGACCCAGTACTTC
CDR3: CASRADRGQGETQYF
size: -
V: TRBV10-2
D: TRBD1
J: TRBJ2-5

DNA: TGTGCCAGCAGTTACCGGGATGAAAGGAATTCACCCCTCCACTTT
CDR3: CASSYRDERNSPLHF
size: -
V: TRBV6-6
D: -
J: TRBJ1-6

DNA: TGTGCCAGCAGTCAACTAGGCCAGGGGACTGAAGCTTTCTTT
CDR3: CASSQLGQGTEAFF
size: -
V: TRBV2
D: -
J: TRBJ1-1

DNA: TGTGCCAGCAGTCCTCGCCCAGCCTACGAGCAGTACTTC
CDR3: CASSPRPAYEQYF
size: -
V: TRBV6-1
D: -
J: TRBJ2-7

DNA: TGTGCCATCAGTAGGCCCGCCGGGACAGGGGACACCGGGGAGCTGTTTTTT
CDR3: CAISRPAGTGDTGELFF
size: -
V: TRBV10-3
D: TRBD1
J: TRBJ2-2

DNA: TGTGCCAGCAGCTTCCGGACAGGCGGGAGCACAGATACGCAGTATTTT
CDR3: CASSFRTGGSTDTQYF
size: -
V: TRBV9
D: TRBD1
J: TRBJ2-3

DNA: TGTGCCAGCAGCTTAAAAGAGACCCAGTACTTC
CDR3: CASSLKETQYF
size: -
V: TRBV7-2
D: -
J: TRBJ2-5

DNA: TGTGCCAGCAGTTACTCGCCGGGACAGGTTAATTCTGGCTACACCTTC
CDR3: CASSYSPGQVNSGYTF
size: -
V: TRBV6-5
D: TRBD1
J: TRBJ1-2

DNA: TGTGCCAGCAGCCAAGAAGCGTCCTACGAGCAGTACTTC
CDR3: CASSQEASYEQYF
size: -
V: TRBV4-2
D: -
J: TRBJ2-7

DNA: TGTGCCAGTAGTATACCCGGGGGTAGCGCAAACATTCAGTACTTC
CDR3: CASSIPGGSANIQYF
size: -
V: TRBV19
D: -
J: TRBJ2-4

DNA: TGTGCCAGCAGTGAAGAGACAGGGAGGGGGCATAGCAATCAGCCCCAGCATTTT
CDR3: CASSEETGRGHSNQPQHF
size: -
V: TRBV2
D: TRBD1
J: TRBJ1-5

DNA: TGTGCCAGCGTCCAGGGGGGAAGGGTAGCGCGCGAGCAGTACTTC
CDR3: CASVQGGRVAREQYF
size: -
V: TRBV28
D: -
J: TRBJ2-7

DNA: TGTGCCAGCAGCTCCCCCCGGGGACAGGGAGTCAATGAGCAGTTCTTC
CDR3: CASSSPRGQGVNEQFF
size: -
V: TRBV7-3
D: TRBD1
J: TRBJ2-1

DNA: TGTGCCAGCAGTGGGACCCCGAACACCGGGGAGCTGTTTTTT
CDR3: CASSGTPNTGELFF
size: -
V: TRBV6-6
D: -
J: TRBJ2-2

DNA: TGCGCCAGCAGCCAAGATCGGGCGACAGGGGTCCCCTATGGCTACACCTTC
CDR3: CASSQDRATGVPYGYTF
size: -
V: TRBV4-3
D: TRBD1
J: TRBJ1-2

DNA: TGTGCCAGCAGCTTAGGGACAGGCAACCAGCCCCAGCATTTT
CDR3: CASSLGTGNQPQHF
size: -
V: TRBV5-6
D: TRBD1
J: TRBJ1-5

DNA: TGTGCCAGCAGCTTTTCAGACTCCGGGGGCCACACCTTC
CDR3: CASSFSDSGGHTF
size: -
V: TRBV5-6
D: -
J: TRBJ1-2

DNA: TGTGCCAGCAGCCAAGATGGGAGGACTCAAAGTAGCTCCTACGAGCAGTACTTC
CDR3: CASSQDGRTQSSSYEQYF
size: -
V: TRBV4-2
D: -
J: TRBJ2-7

DNA: TGTGCCAGCAGCTTGAGCGGGGGTTCCTACAATGAGCAGTTCTTC
CDR3: CASSLSGGSYNEQFF
size: -
V: TRBV5-8
D: TRBD2
J: TRBJ2-1

DNA: TGTGCCAGCAGTTACTCCCAGGTGAACACTGAAGCTTTCTTT
CDR3: CASSYSQVNTEAFF
size: -
V: TRBV6-5
D: -
J: TRBJ1-1

DNA: TGTGCCATCAGTGAGGACAGGGGTTCACCCCTCCACTTT
CDR3: CAISEDRGSPLHF
size: -
V: TRBV10-3
D: TRBD1
J: TRBJ1-6

DNA: TGTGCCAGAAGCCCCCGTCAGGGGGGAGGGAACACCGGGGAGCTGTTTTTT
CDR3: CARSPRQGGGNTGELFF
size: -
V: TRBV5-3
D: -
J: TRBJ2-2

DNA: TGTGCCAGCCCGGATAGGGGGACCCAGTACTTC
CDR3: CASPDRGTQYF
size: -
V: TRBV6-1
D: -
J: TRBJ2-5

DNA: TGTGCCAGCACCACCTGGGGACGGGACAGGGGGCTTCTGAAGACCCAGTACTTC
CDR3: CASTTWGRDRGLLKTQYF
size: -
V: TRBV7-3
D: TRBD1
J: TRBJ2-5

DNA: TGTGCCAGCAGCTTAGGACGACTAGCGGGAGCCGAAGAGCAGTACTTC
CDR3: CASSLGRLAGAEEQYF
size: -
V: TRBV7-9
D: TRBD2
J: TRBJ2-7

DNA: TGTGCCAGCAGCTCAGGGAATCAGCCCCAGCATTTT
CDR3: CASSSGNQPQHF
size: -
V: TRBV28
D: -
J: TRBJ1-5

DNA: TGTGCCAGCAGTCCTATCCCCCAGGGCTCCTACGAGCAGTACTTC
CDR3: CASSPIPQGSYEQYF
size: -
V: TRBV27
D: -
J: TRBJ2-7

DNA: TGTGCCAGCAGTTACTCAGGGGATGAGCAGTTCTTC
CDR3: CASSYSGDEQFF
size: -
V: TRBV6-6
D: -
J: TRBJ2-1

DNA: TGTGCCAGCACCGGGGGCACTGAAGCTTTCTTT
CDR3: CASTGGTEAFF
size: -
V: TRBV6-5
D: -
J: TRBJ1-1

DNA: TGTGCCAGCAGCCAAGCCCTGCGTGGGGGGCGATCACCCCTCCACTTT
CDR3: CASSQALRGGRSPLHF
size: -
V: TRBV14
D: -
J: TRBJ1-6

DNA: TGTGCCAGCAGCTTAAGTTCTGGTATACAGGGTCGGCGGGAAAAACTGTTTTTT
CDR3: CASSLSSGIQGRREKLFF
size: once
V: TRBV7-9
D: -
J: TRBJ1-4

DNA: TGTGCCAGCAGCCCCGGAGATGTCCGACAGGGGGGAGGCTACACCTTC
CDR3: CASSPGDVRQGGGYTF
size: -
V: TRBV7-9
D: TRBD1
J: TRBJ1-2

DNA: TGTGCCAGCAGCCTCCTTCCGCGGGACAGAAGCTACGAGCAGTACTTC
CDR3: CASSLLPRDRSYEQYF
size: -
V: TRBV7-9
D: -
J: TRBJ2-7

DNA: TGTGCCAGCAGTTACTCGAAACAGGGTTTGCGGTGGGGCTACACCTTC
CDR3: CASSYSKQGLRWGYTF
size: -
V: TRBV6-5
D: -
J: TRBJ1-2

DNA: TGCAGCGTTGCTGGGACTAGCGGGCCCACAGATACGCAGTATTTT
CDR3: CSVAGTSGPTDTQYF
size: once
V: TRBV29-1
D: TRBD2
J: TRBJ2-3

DNA: TGCGCCAGCAGTCTGACGGGACAGGGCTACGAGCAGTACTTC
CDR3: CASSLTGQGYEQYF
size: once
V: TRBV23-1
D: TRBD1
J: TRBJ2-7

DNA: TGTGCCAGCTCGGAAAAGGGAAACACTGAAGCTTTCTTT
CDR3: CASSEKGNTEAFF
size: few
V: TRBV7-9
D: -
J: TRBJ1-1

DNA: TGTGCCAGTAGTCCCAGGACAGGGGGACCTAATGAAGCTTTCTTT
CDR3: CASSPRTGGPNEAFF
size: -
V: TRBV19
D: TRBD1
J: TRBJ1-1

DNA: TGTGCCAGCAGCCCCCGCCTAGGATACGACAGGGAAGCGTTCTTC
CDR3: CASSPRLGYDREAFF
size: -
V: TRBV14
D: TRBD1
J: TRBJ2-1

DNA: TGTGCCAGTAGGGGACAGGTTTCCAAGAACTATGGCTACACCTTC
CDR3: CASRGQVSKNYGYTF
size: -
V: TRBV19
D: TRBD1
J: TRBJ1-2

DNA: TGTGCCAGCAGTTCCCCCTCGGGACTGTTATTCAATCAGCCCCAGCATTTT
CDR3: CASSSPSGLLFNQPQHF
size: once
V: TRBV28
D: -
J: TRBJ1-5

DNA: TGCAGCGTTTTCGATCGGGACAGGGACTACGAGCAGTACTTC
CDR3: CSVFDRDRDYEQYF
size: -
V: TRBV29-1
D: TRBD1
J: TRBJ2-7